This T cell receptor beta chain was sequenced in a study of blood T cells in healthy people across ages. The authors ran a second PCR of about 6 to 12 cycles using a sample-barcoded 5' primer and a J-beta primer mix. TCRdb itself ran the 5' RACE reads through MiXCR, one entry per CDR3 protein. The data hold 2 million or so distinct CDR3 sequences, with around 50% observed a single time. Those donating, healthy Caucasian individuals from Russia, were aged about 6 to 100. Isolation of PBMCs gave at least 7 million cells per sample. CDR1 and CDR2 from the germline V gene are SGHTA and FQGNSA. The CDR3 consists of 14 residues. The germline V and J ends were trimmed by 8 bases and 1 base, with 14 bases remaining between them.

This chain joins TRBV7-2 and TRBJ1-2; no reliable D call. The source of this sequence is a woman aged 40-49 years in good health. Sample: blood. CDR3 in amino acids: CASRPTQSNYGYTF. The CDR3 nucleotides are TGTGCCAGCCGCCCCACACAGAGTAACTATGGCTACACCTTC.